A single sample is the source of the 10 T cell receptor beta chains below, sequenced in a study of T cells in Graves' hyperthyroidism and ophthalmopathy. TCR beta CDR3 sequences were amplified from RNA transcripts. First-round RT-PCR with HTBI primers amplified the TCR CDR3 region. TCRdb reprocessed the multiplex PCR reads via MiXCR and lists one record per CDR3 protein. The sample has 350,000 or so distinct CDR3 sequences; about 20% are singletons. The sequenced sample consisted of blood. Every receptor here comes from a woman in her fifties or sixties with Graves' hyperthyroidism.

A few counts support this clonotype. The V and J genes are TRBV5-5 and TRBJ2-7; a weak D match, TRBD2 (5 bases). Trimming took off 2 bases at V and 0 bases at J, with 9 bases between the two ends. This CDR3 comprises 14 residues. Germline lookup yields CDR1 SGHKS and CDR2 YYEKEE (reference sequence). This CDR3 is CASSLGGFSYEQYF. The DNA of the CDR3 is TGTGCCAGCAGCTTAGGCGGGTTCTCCTACGAGCAGTACTTC. The full variable domain, in which reference TRBV5-5 and TRBJ2-7 provide the parts outside the CDR3, is DAGVTQSPTHLIKTRGQQVTLRCSPISGHKSVSWYQQVLGQGPQFIFQYYEKEERGRGNFPDRFSARQFPNYSSELNVNALLLGDSALYLCASSLGGFSYEQYFGPGTRLTVT.

The rearrangement links TRBV27 to TRBJ2-7, with 11 nucleotides matching TRBD2. Germline loops: CDR1 MNHEY, CDR2 SMNVEV (reference sequence). This CDR3 has 16 residues. The V and J ends lost 2 bases and 5 bases, in that order; junction bases with no gene match: 8. The CDR3 loop is CASSLPLAGGRNEQYV. The CDR3 DNA follows: TGTGCCAGCAGTTTACCTCTAGCGGGGGGTCGGAACGAGCAGTACGTC.

The sample holds many counts of this clonotype. The V and J genes are TRBV18 and TRBJ1-1, with D hard to call. Germline V gene lookup returns CDR1 KGHSH and CDR2 LQKENI. CDR3 length: 14 residues. V dropped 2 bases and J dropped 1 base, with 8 bases sitting between them. The CDR3 DNA reads as TGTGCCAGCTCACCATACATGGGGAACACTGAAGCTTTCTTT. Amino acids: CASSPYMGNTEAFF.

The sample holds many counts of this clonotype. The V call is TRBV28, the J call TRBJ1-2; D gene uncertain. Between the trimmed V and J ends, which lost 3 bases and 3 bases, there was a span of 8 bases. This CDR3 has 13 amino acids. The V gene's germline CDR1 is MDHEN and CDR2 SYDVKM. The CDR3 DNA sequence: TGTGCCAGCAGTTTGGCGGGGTACTATGGCTACACCTTC. It codes for CASSLAGYYGYTF.

In its sample, this clonotype was seen many times. J is TRBJ2-7 and V is TRBV27; D is unclear. This CDR3 spans 13 amino acids. V shed 3 bases and J shed 1 base, with 7 bases lying between them. Germline assignment: CDR1 MNHEY and CDR2 SMNVEV (reference sequence). In nucleotides, the CDR3 is TGTGCCAGCAGTTTGCCAGGTTCCTACGAGCAGTACTTC. This codes for CASSLPGSYEQYF.

The sample holds many counts of this clonotype. The chain has TRBV20-1 and TRBJ1-2; TRBD1 agrees at 9 bases. V lost 0 bases to trimming and J lost 8 bases; unmatched junction nucleotides: 4. The V gene's germline CDR1 is DFQATT and CDR2 SNEGSKA (reference sequence). CDR3 size: 13 residues. The CDR3 bases are TGCAGTGCTAGAGATGAGGACAGGGGCGGCTACACCTTC. Its translation: CSARDEDRGGYTF.

On this clonotype itself: A much larger clone is a single base away; this may be a read error. This chain links TRBV11-2 with TRBJ2-2; TRBD2 agrees at 7 bases. Germline lookup yields CDR1 SGHAT and CDR2 FQNNGV. CDR3 length: 15 residues. The CDR3 region has the DNA TGTGCCCGCAGCCCGGGAGAGCGGGGCACCGGGGAGCTGTTTTTT. Translation gives CARSPGERGTGELFF.

V gene TRBV20-1 combines with J gene TRBJ2-6; D is possibly TRBD2 (5 bases). Germline V gene sequence: CDR1 DFQATT, CDR2 SNEGSKA (reference sequence). This CDR3 spans 15 amino acids. The V gene lost 3 bases and the J gene lost 3 bases, with 12 bases spanning the gap. The CDR3 region is CSASDGEGGANVLTF. The DNA for the CDR3 is TGCAGTGCTAGTGACGGGGAAGGTGGGGCCAACGTCCTGACTTTC.

This sequence joins TRBV4-2 and TRBJ2-3; D might be TRBD1 (6 bases). The germline V gene has CDR1 LGHNA and CDR2 YNFKEQ. Trimming shortened V by 5 bases and J by 2 bases, and 14 bases separated the two germline ends. The CDR3 extends over 15 amino acids. CDR3 DNA: TGTGCCAGCAGCACCCGACAGGCGGACACAGATACGCAGTATTTT. It yields the protein CASSTRQADTDTQYF.

The chain combines TRBV2 with TRBJ1-4, with D possibly being TRBD1 (5 bases). Germline V gene data show CDR1 as SNHLY and CDR2 as FYNNEI. The CDR3 sequence is 13 residues long. The germline V and J ends were trimmed by 10 bases and 3 bases, with 12 bases remaining between them. CDR3 sequence reads: CATNGAPNEKLFF. The DNA of the CDR3 is TGTGCCACCAACGGGGCTCCTAATGAAAAACTGTTTTTT. Combining the CDR3 with reference TRBV2 and TRBJ1-4 gives the whole variable domain EPEVTQTPSHQVTQMGQEVILRCVPISNHLYFYWYRQILGQKVEFLVSFYNNEISEKSEIFDDQFSVERPDGSNFTLKIRSTKLEDSAMYFCATNGAPNEKLFFGSGTQLSVL.